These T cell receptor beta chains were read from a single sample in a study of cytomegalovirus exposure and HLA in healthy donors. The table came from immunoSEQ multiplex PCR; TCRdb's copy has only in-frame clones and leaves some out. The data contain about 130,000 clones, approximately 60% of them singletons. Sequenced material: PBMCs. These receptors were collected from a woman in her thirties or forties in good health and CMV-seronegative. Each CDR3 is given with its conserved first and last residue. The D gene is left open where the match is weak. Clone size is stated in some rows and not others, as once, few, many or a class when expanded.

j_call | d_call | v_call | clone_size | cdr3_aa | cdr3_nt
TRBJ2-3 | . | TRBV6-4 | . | CASPTGATDTQYF | TGTGCCAGCCCCACAGGCGCGACAGATACGCAGTATTTT
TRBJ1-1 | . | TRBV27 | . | CASSFWPAGKFTEAFF | TGTGCCAGCAGTTTCTGGCCAGCAGGGAAGTTCACTGAAGCTTTCTTT
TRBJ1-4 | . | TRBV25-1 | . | CASSERTSNEKLFF | TGTGCCAGCAGTGAGAGGACAAGTAATGAAAAACTGTTTTTT
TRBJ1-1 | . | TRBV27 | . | CASRRAAEAFF | TGTGCCTCAAGGAGGGCGGCTGAAGCTTTCTTT
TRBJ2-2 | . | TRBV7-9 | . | CASSQGELFF | TGTGCCAGCAGCCAAGGGGAGCTGTTTTTT
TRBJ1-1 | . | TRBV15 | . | CATSRDSLSNTEAFF | TGTGCCACCAGCAGAGATTCCCTCTCGAACACTGAAGCTTTCTTT
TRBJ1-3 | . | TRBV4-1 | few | CASSQDLEVSLSGNTIYF | TGCGCCAGCAGCCAAGATCTTGAGGTCTCCCTCTCTGGAAACACCATATATTTT
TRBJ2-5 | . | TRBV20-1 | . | CSAQQETQYF | TGCAGTGCCCAGCAAGAGACCCAGTACTTC
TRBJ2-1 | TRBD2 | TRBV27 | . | CASLRSGGPYNEQFF | TGTGCCAGCCTCCGGAGCGGGGGTCCCTACAATGAGCAGTTCTTC
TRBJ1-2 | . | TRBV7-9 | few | CASSFETVANYGYTF | TGTGCCAGCAGCTTTGAGACAGTCGCTAACTATGGCTACACCTTC
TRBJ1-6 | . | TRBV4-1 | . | CASSPKKAGLSSYNSPLHF | TGCGCCAGCAGCCCTAAGAAGGCAGGTTTGAGCTCCTATAATTCACCCCTCCACTTT
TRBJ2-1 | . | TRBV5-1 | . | CASSLGPESYNEQFF | TGCGCCAGCAGCTTGGGTCCGGAGTCCTACAATGAGCAGTTCTTC
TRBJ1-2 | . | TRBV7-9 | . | CASSRLGGGNYGYTF | TGTGCCAGCAGCCGCTTAGGAGGAGGAAACTATGGCTACACCTTC
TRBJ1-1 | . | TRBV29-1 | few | CSVDPRNTEAFF | TGCAGCGTTGATCCTAGAAACACTGAAGCTTTCTTT
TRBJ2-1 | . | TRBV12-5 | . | CASGTGGASYNEQFF | TGTGCTAGTGGTACGGGCGGGGCCTCCTACAATGAGCAGTTCTTC
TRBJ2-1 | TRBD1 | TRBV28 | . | CASSPLTGVFF | TGTGCCAGCAGTCCCCTGACAGGGGTGTTCTTC
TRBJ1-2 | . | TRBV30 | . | CAWNRNYGYTF | TGTGCCTGGAACAGAAACTATGGCTACACCTTC
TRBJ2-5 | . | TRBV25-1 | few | CASGSGPGGTQYF | TGTGCCAGCGGTTCTGGCCCCGGGGGGACCCAGTACTTC
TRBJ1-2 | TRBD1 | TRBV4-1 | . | CASSHPGRQGRDGYTF | TGCGCCAGCAGCCATCCTGGAAGACAGGGGAGGGATGGCTACACCTTC
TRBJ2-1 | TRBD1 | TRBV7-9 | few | CASSGQTGTGVWDEQFF | TGTGCCAGCAGCGGACAAACCGGGACAGGGGTTTGGGATGAGCAGTTCTTC
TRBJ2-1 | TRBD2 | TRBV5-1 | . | CASSSGLAGGHNEQFF | TGCGCCAGCAGCAGCGGACTAGCGGGGGGTCACAATGAGCAGTTCTTC
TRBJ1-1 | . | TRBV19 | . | CASSNRGPNTEAFF | TGTGCCAGTAGTAACCGCGGGCCGAACACTGAAGCTTTCTTT
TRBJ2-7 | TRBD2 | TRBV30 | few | CAWSAGERNEQYF | TGTGCCTGGTCGGCGGGGGAGAGGAACGAGCAGTACTTC
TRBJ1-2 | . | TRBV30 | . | CAWSVILGGDRYGYTF | TGTGCCTGGAGTGTAATTTTAGGAGGGGATAGGTATGGCTACACCTTC
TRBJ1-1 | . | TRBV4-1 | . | CASSQSTGFGTEAFF | TGCGCCAGCAGCCAATCGACAGGTTTCGGCACTGAAGCTTTCTTT
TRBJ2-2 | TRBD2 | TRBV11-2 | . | CASSPGLESNTGELFF | TGTGCCAGCAGCCCCGGACTAGAGTCGAACACCGGGGAGCTGTTTTTT
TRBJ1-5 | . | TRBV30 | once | CAWSVDRQDQPQHF | TGTGCCTGGAGTGTAGACAGGCAAGATCAGCCCCAGCATTTT
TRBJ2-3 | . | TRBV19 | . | CASSNRWGGTDTQYF | TGTGCCAGTAGTAACCGGTGGGGGGGCACAGATACGCAGTATTTT
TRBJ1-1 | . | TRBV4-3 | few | CASSQGQWDTEAFF | TGCGCCAGCAGCCAGGGACAATGGGACACTGAAGCTTTCTTT
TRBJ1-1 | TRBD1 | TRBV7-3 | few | CASSLMGQGSTEAFF | TGTGCCAGCAGCTTAATGGGACAGGGGTCGACTGAAGCTTTCTTT
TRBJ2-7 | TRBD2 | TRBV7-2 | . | CASSPRSGGGYEQYF | TGTGCCAGCAGCCCCCGGTCGGGGGGGGGCTACGAGCAGTACTTC
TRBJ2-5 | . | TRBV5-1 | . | CASSLETTGTQYF | TGCGCCAGCAGCTTGGAGACCACAGGAACCCAGTACTTC
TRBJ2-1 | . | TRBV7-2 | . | CASSFASEMAEQFF | TGTGCCAGCAGCTTTGCCTCGGAGATGGCTGAGCAGTTCTTC
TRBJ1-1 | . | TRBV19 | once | CASSISRGGNTEAFF | TGTGCCAGTAGTATTTCTAGGGGTGGGAACACTGAAGCTTTCTTT
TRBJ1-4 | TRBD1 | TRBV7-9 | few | CASSPRQGTNEKLFF | TGTGCCAGCAGCCCTCGACAGGGGACTAATGAAAAACTGTTTTTT
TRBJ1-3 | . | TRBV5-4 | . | CASSLARGGTGNTIYF | TGTGCCAGCAGCTTGGCCAGGGGAGGGACTGGAAACACCATATATTTT
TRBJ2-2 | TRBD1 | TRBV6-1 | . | CASSEGLGQPYGELFF | TGTGCCAGCAGTGAAGGTTTGGGACAGCCTTACGGGGAGCTGTTTTTT
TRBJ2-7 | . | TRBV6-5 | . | CASSPGLLNYEQYF | TGTGCCAGCAGTCCCGGACTGCTTAACTACGAGCAGTACTTC
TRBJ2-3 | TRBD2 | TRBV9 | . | CASSVGSSGPGDTQYF | TGTGCCAGCAGCGTAGGGTCTAGCGGACCCGGGGATACGCAGTATTTT
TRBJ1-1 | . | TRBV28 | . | CAIQGMNTEAFF | TGTGCCATTCAGGGGATGAACACTGAAGCTTTCTTT
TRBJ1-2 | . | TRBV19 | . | CASSLHQGSGYTF | TGTGCCAGTAGTCTTCATCAGGGGAGCGGCTACACCTTC
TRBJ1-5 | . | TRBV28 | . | CAVGNQPQHF | TGTGCCGTCGGGAATCAGCCCCAGCATTTT
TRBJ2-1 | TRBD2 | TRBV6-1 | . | CASSEGGTTYNEQFF | TGTGCCAGCAGTGAAGGGGGGACTACCTACAATGAGCAGTTCTTC
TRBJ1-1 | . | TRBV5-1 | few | CASSLGVQGGAFF | TGCGCCAGCAGCTTGGGGGTTCAGGGAGGAGCTTTCTTT
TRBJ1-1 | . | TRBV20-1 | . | CSARQGYEAFF | TGCAGTGCTAGACAGGGATATGAAGCTTTCTTT
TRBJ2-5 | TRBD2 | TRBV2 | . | CASSALAGEGETQYF | TGTGCCAGCAGTGCACTAGCGGGGGAGGGGGAGACCCAGTACTTC
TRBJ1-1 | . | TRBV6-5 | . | CASSYSERSGLAFF | TGTGCCAGCAGTTACTCGGAACGGAGCGGGTTAGCTTTCTTT
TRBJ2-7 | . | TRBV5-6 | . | CASSLGALYEQYF | TGTGCCAGCAGCTTGGGGGCCCTCTACGAGCAGTACTTC
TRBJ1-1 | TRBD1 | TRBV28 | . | CASILETGANEAFF | TGTGCCAGTATTCTAGAGACAGGGGCAAATGAAGCTTTCTTT
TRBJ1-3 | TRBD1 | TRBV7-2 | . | CASSPGQEGNTIYF | TGTGCCAGCAGCCCAGGACAGGAGGGAAACACCATATATTTT
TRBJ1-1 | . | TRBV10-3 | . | CAIGEGLNTEAFF | TGTGCCATAGGGGAGGGATTGAACACTGAAGCTTTCTTT
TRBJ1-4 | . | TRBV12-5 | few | CASALPPRQQTNEKLFF | TGTGCTAGTGCCCTCCCCCCCAGACAGCAAACTAATGAAAAACTGTTTTTT
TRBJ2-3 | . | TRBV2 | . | CASLRLRDTQYF | TGTGCCAGCCTACGACTTCGAGATACGCAGTATTTT
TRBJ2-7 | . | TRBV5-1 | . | CASSLTAGSSYEQYF | TGCGCCAGCAGCTTGACGGCGGGGAGCTCCTACGAGCAGTACTTC
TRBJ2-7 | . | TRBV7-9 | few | CASTSYTGERDEQYF | TGTGCCAGCACCTCGTATACCGGGGAGAGGGACGAGCAGTACTTC
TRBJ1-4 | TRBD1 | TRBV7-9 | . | CASSPGQGVKLFF | TGTGCCAGCAGCCCGGGACAGGGGGTAAAACTGTTTTTT
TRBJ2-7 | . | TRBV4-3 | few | CASSQGVGAREQYF | TGCGCCAGCAGCCAAGGAGTGGGGGCGCGAGAGCAGTACTTC